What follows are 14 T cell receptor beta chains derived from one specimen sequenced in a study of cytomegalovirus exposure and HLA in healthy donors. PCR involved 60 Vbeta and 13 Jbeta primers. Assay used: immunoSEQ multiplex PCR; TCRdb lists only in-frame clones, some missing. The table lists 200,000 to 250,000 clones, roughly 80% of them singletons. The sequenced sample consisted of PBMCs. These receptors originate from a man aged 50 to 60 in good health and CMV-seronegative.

The CDR3 loop is CASSERSPPRNYGYTF. The CDR3, as DNA: TGTGCCAGCAGTGAAAGGTCCCCCCCTAGAAACTATGGCTACACCTTC. The chain recombines TRBV6-1 with TRBJ1-2, with D unclear. V was pared by 2 bases and J by 2 bases, with 15 bases between. Germline lookup yields CDR1 MNHNS and CDR2 SASEGT. CDR3 length: 16 residues.

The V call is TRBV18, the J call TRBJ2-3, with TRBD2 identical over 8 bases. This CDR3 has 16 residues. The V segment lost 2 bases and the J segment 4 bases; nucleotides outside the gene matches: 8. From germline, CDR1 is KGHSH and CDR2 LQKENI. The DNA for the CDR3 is TGTGCCAGCTCACCATCCAGCGGGAGTTTTGCAGATACGCAGTATTTT. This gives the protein CASSPSSGSFADTQYF.

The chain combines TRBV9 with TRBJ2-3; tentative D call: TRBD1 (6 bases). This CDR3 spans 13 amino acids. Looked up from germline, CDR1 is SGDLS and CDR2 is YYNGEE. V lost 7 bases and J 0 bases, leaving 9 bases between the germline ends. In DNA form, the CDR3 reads TGTGCCAGCGGACAGCCTAGCACAGATACGCAGTATTTT. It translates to CASGQPSTDTQYF. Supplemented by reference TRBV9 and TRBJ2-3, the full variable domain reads DSGVTQTPKHLITATGQRVTLRCSPRSGDLSVYWYQQSLDQGLQFLIQYYNGEERAKGNILERFSAQQFPDLHSELNLSSLELGDSALYFCASGQPSTDTQYFGPGTRLTVL.

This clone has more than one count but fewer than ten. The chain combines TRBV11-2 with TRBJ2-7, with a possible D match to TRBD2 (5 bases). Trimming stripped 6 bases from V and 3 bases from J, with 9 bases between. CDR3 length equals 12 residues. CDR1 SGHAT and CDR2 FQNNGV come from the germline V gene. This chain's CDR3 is CASRPRDYEQYF. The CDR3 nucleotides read TGTGCCAGCAGACCTCGGGACTACGAGCAGTACTTC.

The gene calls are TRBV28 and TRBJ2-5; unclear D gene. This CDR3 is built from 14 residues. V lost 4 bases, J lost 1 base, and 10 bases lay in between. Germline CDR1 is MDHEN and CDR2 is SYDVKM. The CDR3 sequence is CASSSSTRQETQYF. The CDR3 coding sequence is TGTGCCAGCAGTTCGTCGACTCGCCAAGAGACCCAGTACTTC.

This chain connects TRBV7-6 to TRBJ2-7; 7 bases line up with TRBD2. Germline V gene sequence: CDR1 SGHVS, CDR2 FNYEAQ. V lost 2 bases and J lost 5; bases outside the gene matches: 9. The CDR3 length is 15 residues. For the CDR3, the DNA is TGTGCCAGCAGCTTATCTTCCAGGGAGGGTGACGAGCAGTACTTC. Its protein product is CASSLSSREGDEQYF.

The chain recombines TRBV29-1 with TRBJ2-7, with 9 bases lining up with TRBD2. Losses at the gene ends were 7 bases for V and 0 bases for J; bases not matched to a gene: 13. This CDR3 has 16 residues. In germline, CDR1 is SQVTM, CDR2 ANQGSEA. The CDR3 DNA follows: TGCAGCGCTGGCGGGGGGGGAGGGAAATCCTCCTACGAGCAGTACTTC. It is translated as CSAGGGGGKSSYEQYF.

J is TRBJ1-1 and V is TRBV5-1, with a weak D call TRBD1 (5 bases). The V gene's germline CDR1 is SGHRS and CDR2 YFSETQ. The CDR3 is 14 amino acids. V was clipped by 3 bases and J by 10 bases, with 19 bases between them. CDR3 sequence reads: CASSSLMSGGLAFF. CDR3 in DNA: TGCGCCAGCAGCTCCCTGATGTCGGGGGGTCTAGCTTTCTTT.

The CDR3 loop reads CASSSAQGSGNTIYF. In nucleotides, the CDR3 is TGTGCCAGCAGCTCCGCACAGGGATCTGGAAACACCATATATTTT. The chain uses TRBV9 and TRBJ1-3, with D tentatively TRBD1 (6 bases). Germline V gene lookup returns CDR1 SGDLS and CDR2 YYNGEE. Trimming removed 4 bases from V and 1 base from J, with 12 bases in between. The CDR3 extends over 15 amino acids.

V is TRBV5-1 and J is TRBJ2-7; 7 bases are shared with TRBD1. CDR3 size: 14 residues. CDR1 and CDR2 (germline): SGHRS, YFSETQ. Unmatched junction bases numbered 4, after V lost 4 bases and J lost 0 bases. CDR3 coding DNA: TGCGCCAGCAGCAACCGGGACAGCTCCTACGAGCAGTACTTC. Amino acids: CASSNRDSSYEQYF.

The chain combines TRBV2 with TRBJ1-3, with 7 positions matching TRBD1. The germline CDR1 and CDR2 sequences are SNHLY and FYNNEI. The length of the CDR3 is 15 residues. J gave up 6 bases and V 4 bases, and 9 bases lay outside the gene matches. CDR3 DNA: TGTGCCAGCAGTGTAAACAGGGGTGGCGAAAACACCATATATTTT. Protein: CASSVNRGGENTIYF. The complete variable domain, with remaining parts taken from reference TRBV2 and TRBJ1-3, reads EPEVTQTPSHQVTQMGQEVILRCVPISNHLYFYWYRQILGQKVEFLVSFYNNEISEKSEIFDDQFSVERPDGSNFTLKIRSTKLEDSAMYFCASSVNRGGENTIYFGEGSWLTVV.

CDR3 nucleotides: TGTGCCAGCAGTTCGCGGGCCCGGGGCTCCTACGAGCAGTACTTC. This sequence encodes CASSSRARGSYEQYF. V gene TRBV28 combines with J gene TRBJ2-7; maybe TRBD2 (5 bases). V lost 4 bases and J 0 bases, leaving 13 bases between the germline ends. The CDR3 has 15 amino acids. Germline CDR1 is MDHEN and CDR2 is SYDVKM.

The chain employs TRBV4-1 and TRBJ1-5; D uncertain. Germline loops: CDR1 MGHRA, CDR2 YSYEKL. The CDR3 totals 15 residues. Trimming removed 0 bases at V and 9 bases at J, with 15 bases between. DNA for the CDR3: TGCGCCAGCAGCCAAGAACCCCGGGATTTTCGGCCCCAGCATTTT. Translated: CASSQEPRDFRPQHF.

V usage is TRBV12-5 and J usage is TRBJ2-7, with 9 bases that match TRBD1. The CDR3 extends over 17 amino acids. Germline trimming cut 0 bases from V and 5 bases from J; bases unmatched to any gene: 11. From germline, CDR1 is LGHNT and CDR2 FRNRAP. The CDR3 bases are TGTGCTAGTGGTTTGGTACTCCCGGGACAGGGTCCCCACGAGCAGTACTTC. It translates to CASGLVLPGQGPHEQYF.